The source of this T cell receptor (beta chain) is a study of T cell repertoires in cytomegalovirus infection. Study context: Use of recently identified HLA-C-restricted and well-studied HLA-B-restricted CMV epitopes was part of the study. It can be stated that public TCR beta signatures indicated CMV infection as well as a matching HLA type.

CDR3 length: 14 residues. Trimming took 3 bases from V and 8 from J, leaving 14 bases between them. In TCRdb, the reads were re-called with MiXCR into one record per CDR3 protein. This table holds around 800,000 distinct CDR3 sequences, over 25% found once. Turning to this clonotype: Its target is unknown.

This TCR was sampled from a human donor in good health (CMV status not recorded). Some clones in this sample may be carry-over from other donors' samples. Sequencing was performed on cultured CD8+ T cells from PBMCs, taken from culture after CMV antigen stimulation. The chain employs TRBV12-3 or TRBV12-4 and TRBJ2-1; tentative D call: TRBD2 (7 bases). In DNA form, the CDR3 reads TGTGCCAGCAGTTTGACGGGGGGCAACCATGAGCAGTTCTTC. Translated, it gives CASSLTGGNHEQFF.